This T cell receptor beta chain was identified during a study of T cell changes during pregnancy in multiple sclerosis. Sequencing used immunoSEQ multiplex PCR; TCRdb keeps in-frame clones, though not all of them. The data show fewer than 55,000 clones, 85% to 90% seen once. This clone was detected once. V was pared by 5 bases and J by 6 bases, with 3 bases of the junction left unmatched. Germline CDR1 SEHNR, CDR2 FQNEAQ (reference sequence). There are 13 residues in the CDR3. The receptor was derived from a female donor in good health, enrolled as a control in a pregnancy study. This rearrangement joins TRBV7-9 to TRBJ2-1; TRBD2 agrees at 8 bases. The sequenced sample was CD8+ T cells from peripheral blood mononuclear cells, obtained after pregnancy. The CDR3 protein is CASSPRGGNEQFF. The CDR3 DNA reads as TGTGCCAGCAGCCCCCGGGGGGGCAATGAGCAGTTCTTC.